These 31 T cell receptor beta chains originate from one sample sequenced in a study of T-cell memory formation after mild COVID-19. MiXCR was run by TCRdb on the 5' RACE reads, yielding one entry per CDR3 protein. This sample has 250,000 or so distinct CDR3 sequences, with approximately 18% found just once. The specimen was PBMCs or a T cell subset sorted from them (not recorded which). Receptors were obtained from a man in his late teens or twenties who had mild COVID-19 (a few samples of this study predate the infection). Cell type and time point are not known.

V usage is TRBV5-6 and J usage is TRBJ2-1, with 15 bases fitting TRBD2. This CDR3 is 16 amino acids long. V shed 2 bases and J 12 bases; nucleotides not matched to a gene: 9. Per the germline V gene, CDR1 is SGHDT and CDR2 is YYEEEE. The CDR3 sequence is CASSLIAGLAGGGQFF. CDR3 nucleotides: TGTGCCAGCAGCTTAATCGCGGGACTAGCGGGAGGAGGGCAGTTCTTC.

The chain is built from TRBV11-2 and TRBJ2-1; the match to TRBD2 covers 14 bases. The CDR3 runs 17 residues. V trimming: 5 bases; J trimming: 0 bases; junction bases outside the gene matches: 3. Germline V gives CDR1 SGHAT, CDR2 FQNNGV. The CDR3 bases are TGTGCCAGCAGCCTCGGGACTAGCGGGAGCTCCTACAATGAGCAGTTCTTC. Protein product: CASSLGTSGSSYNEQFF.

The chain has TRBV5-1 and TRBJ2-1; D gene uncertain. Germline V CDR1 and CDR2: SGHRS, YFSETQ. V dropped 0 bases and J dropped 10 bases, with 14 bases sitting between them. This CDR3 region has 14 residues. CDR3 in DNA: TGCGCCAGCAGCTTGGCCCTTGGAGAATGGGAGCAGTTCTTC. It codes for CASSLALGEWEQFF.

This rearrangement joins TRBV7-6 to TRBJ1-1, with D hard to call. CDR3 length equals 13 residues. Germline CDR1 SGHVS, CDR2 FNYEAQ. Trimming cost V 4 bases and J 0 bases, with 6 bases left between them. The CDR3 sequence is CASSSSLNTEAFF. CDR3 bases: TGTGCCAGCAGCTCGTCATTGAACACTGAAGCTTTCTTT.

V is TRBV12-3 or TRBV12-4 and J is TRBJ1-2; TRBD1 agrees at 10 bases. The CDR3 has 18 residues. V dropped 5 bases and J dropped 4; count of bases not matched to a gene: 16. CDR3 sequence: CASSPRDRGARPTYGYTF. The CDR3 DNA reads TGTGCCAGCAGTCCAAGGGACAGGGGAGCTCGGCCTACCTATGGCTACACCTTC.

The sample holds many counts of this clonotype. J is TRBJ2-3 and V is TRBV7-2; 9 bases are shared with TRBD1. With 4 bases clipped from V and 5 bases from J, the junction kept 13 bases outside the gene matches. Germline assignment: CDR1 SGHTA and CDR2 FQGNSA. This CDR3 is built from 17 residues. CDR3 coding DNA: TGTGCCAGCAGCTCCGGTTGGGGACAGGGTACTGGAGATACGCAGTATTTT. Its translation is CASSSGWGQGTGDTQYF.

This chain's CDR3 is CATSRGRAGTDTQYF. CDR3 nucleotide sequence: TGTGCCACCAGCAGGGGCAGGGCTGGCACAGATACGCAGTATTTT. V and J are TRBV15 and TRBJ2-3, with D possibly matching TRBD1 (5 bases). V dropped 3 bases and J dropped 1 base, with 11 bases sitting between them. The V gene's germline CDR1 is LNHNV and CDR2 YYDKDF (reference sequence). This CDR3 is built from 15 residues.

This clonotype was seen a few times. V is TRBV7-2 and J is TRBJ2-3; D unclear. The CDR3 covers 12 residues. V shed 0 bases and J shed 5 bases, with 3 bases lying between them. Per the germline V gene, CDR1 is SGHTA and CDR2 is FQGNSA. Here the CDR3 DNA reads TGTGCCAGCAGCTTAGCAGTAGATACGCAGTATTTT. It yields the protein CASSLAVDTQYF.

V is TRBV4-3 and J is TRBJ1-4; D ambiguous. Trimming stripped 1 base from V and 0 bases from J, with 9 bases between. Germline CDR1 is LGHNA and CDR2 is YSLEER. The CDR3 totals 16 residues. The CDR3 bases are TGCGCCAGCAGCCAAGTTGGTGGGGCAACTAATGAAAAACTGTTTTTT. Its translation is CASSQVGGATNEKLFF.

The chain joins TRBV7-3 to TRBJ2-5; 8 nucleotides line up with TRBD2. The CDR3 has 15 amino acids. The V segment lost 5 bases and the J segment 4 bases; nucleotides outside the gene matches: 9. Germline CDR1 SGHTA, CDR2 FQGTGA. The CDR3 region has the DNA TGTGCCAGCAGCCTAAGGTCGGCGGGGGGAGAGACCCAGTACTTC. Amino acids: CASSLRSAGGETQYF.

This clonotype was observed at least ten times. This sequence joins TRBV12-3 or TRBV12-4 and TRBJ2-3; 7 nucleotides match TRBD1. J gave up 1 base and V 1 base, and 5 bases lay outside the gene matches. The CDR3 loop spans 16 amino acids. CDR3 loop: CASSLVGGAGTDTQYF. The CDR3 coding sequence is TGTGCCAGCAGTTTAGTAGGGGGCGCGGGCACAGATACGCAGTATTTT.

The CDR3 spells CASSVYSRAEAFF. As DNA, the CDR3 is TGTGCCAGCAGCGTCTATTCTCGGGCTGAAGCTTTCTTT. The V and J genes are TRBV7-2 and TRBJ1-1; D not resolved. V was clipped by 5 bases and J by 6 bases, with 13 bases between them. CDR3 length: 13 residues. Germline V CDR1 and CDR2: SGHTA, FQGNSA.

The chain employs TRBV5-8 and TRBJ2-3; D is unresolved. The length of the CDR3 is 14 residues. Per germline, CDR1 SGHTS and CDR2 YDEGEE. Trimming stripped 0 bases from V and 2 bases from J, with 7 bases between. CDR3 sequence (DNA): TGTGCCAGCAGCTTGGACATCTTCACAGATACGCAGTATTTT. Encoded protein: CASSLDIFTDTQYF.

The gene calls are TRBV28 and TRBJ2-7; D not resolved. Trimming took off 3 bases at V and 6 bases at J, with 15 bases between the two ends. Germline V gene sequence: CDR1 MDHEN, CDR2 SYDVKM. This CDR3 has 14 amino acids. CDR3 nucleotides: TGTGCCAGCAGTTTTAGGGCAGTGGGCATCGAGCAGTACGTC. Translating gives CASSFRAVGIEQYV.

This clonotype was seen a handful of times. This chain joins TRBV4-3 and TRBJ2-3; TRBD2 might be the D (5 bases). Trimming cost V 1 base and J 2 bases, with 16 bases left between them. The V gene's germline CDR1 is LGHNA and CDR2 YSLEER. This CDR3 region has 17 residues. CDR3 protein: CASSQARSKRNTDTQYF. In nucleotides, the CDR3 is TGCGCCAGCAGCCAAGCCAGGAGTAAGCGGAACACAGATACGCAGTATTTT.

The rearrangement links TRBV23-1 to TRBJ1-2; TRBD1 matches 7 bases. TRBV23-1 is an ORF, with its function uncertain. The CDR3 is made up of 18 amino acids. The ends lost 6 bases at V and 1 base at J; junction bases unmatched: 17. The CDR3 DNA reads as TGCGCCAGCAGCCACCTAGGGACAGTAGACCACATTAACTATGGCTACACCTTC. The encoded protein is CASSHLGTVDHINYGYTF.

The rearrangement joins TRBV7-2 to TRBJ2-3, with TRBD2 matching over 9 bases. V shed 1 base, J shed 2 bases, and the junction held 4 bases outside the gene matches. Germline CDR1 reads SGHTA; CDR2 reads FQGNSA. CDR3 length: 16 amino acids. Written as DNA, the CDR3 is TGTGCCAGCAGCTTAGTAGGCGGGGGGGACACAGATACGCAGTATTTT. Translation gives CASSLVGGGDTDTQYF.

The V call is TRBV9, the J call TRBJ2-7; D possibly matches TRBD1 or TRBD2 (5 bases each). With 5 bases removed from V and 0 bases from J, the gap between germline ends came to 9 bases. The germline V gene encodes CDR1 SGDLS and CDR2 YYNGEE. This CDR3 spans 13 amino acids. Written as DNA, the CDR3 is TGTGCCAGCAGTGGGACGAGCTCCTACGAGCAGTACTTC. This encodes CASSGTSSYEQYF.

This clonotype was seen a handful of times. V is TRBV24-1 and J is TRBJ2-1; a weak D match, TRBD2 (5 bases). CDR3 length: 12 residues. Germline V lookup: CDR1 KGHDR, CDR2 SFDVKD. Trimming removed 11 bases at V and 4 bases at J, with 11 bases between. The CDR3 nucleotides are TGTGCCAGCGGTTCGGGATACAATGAGCAGTTCTTC. Translating gives CASGSGYNEQFF.

This clonotype was seen a few times. The rearrangement joins TRBV6-6 to TRBJ1-1, with no clear D. From germline, CDR1 is MNHNY and CDR2 SVGAGI (reference sequence). Trimming took 2 bases from V and 1 from J, leaving 5 bases between them. The CDR3 is 13 residues long. The CDR3 DNA sequence: TGTGCCAGCAGTTACAAAACGAACACTGAAGCTTTCTTT. Protein sequence: CASSYKTNTEAFF.

The V gene is TRBV6-5, the J gene TRBJ1-1; possibly TRBD1 for D (6 bases). Germline-derived CDR1 and CDR2 are MNHEY and SVGAGI. The V gene lost 0 bases and the J gene lost 0 bases, with 14 bases spanning the gap. The CDR3 runs to 17 residues. CDR3 amino acids: CASSYSPGGLMNTEAFF. CDR3 bases: TGTGCCAGCAGTTACTCACCCGGGGGGCTGATGAACACTGAAGCTTTCTTT.

The table lists this clonotype with a few counts. This sequence joins TRBV5-1 and TRBJ1-1; a possible D gene is TRBD1 (6 bases). The CDR3 is 14 residues long. Germline CDR1 is SGHRS and CDR2 is YFSETQ. V was pared by 4 bases and J by 7 bases, with 17 bases between. This chain's CDR3 is CASSPSSDRSEAFF. The CDR3 nucleotides are TGCGCCAGCAGCCCCTCTTCTGACAGGAGTGAAGCTTTCTTT.

Ten or more counts support this clonotype. V gene TRBV4-1 combines with J gene TRBJ2-1; D is tentatively TRBD1 or TRBD2 (5 bases each). From germline, CDR1 is MGHRA and CDR2 YSYEKL. V dropped 0 bases and J dropped 7 bases, with 13 bases sitting between them. The CDR3 length is 15 residues. The CDR3 bases are TGCGCCAGCAGCCAAGATGAGAGGGACGGGAATGAGCAGTTCTTC. Residues: CASSQDERDGNEQFF.

DNA of the CDR3: TGTGCCAGCAGTGACCGCCAGGGTATGGGTAATCAGCCCCAGCATTTT. Protein sequence: CASSDRQGMGNQPQHF. The chain uses TRBV2 and TRBJ1-5; D might be TRBD1 (5 bases). This CDR3 comprises 16 residues. CDR1 SNHLY and CDR2 FYNNEI come from the germline V gene. Deletions cut 3 bases from V and 4 bases from J, with 16 bases between. The full variable domain, rest sourced from reference TRBV2 and TRBJ1-5, is EPEVTQTPSHQVTQMGQEVILRCVPISNHLYFYWYRQILGQKVEFLVSFYNNEISEKSEIFDDQFSVERPDGSNFTLKIRSTKLEDSAMYFCASSDRQGMGNQPQHFGDGTRLSIL.

In this sample, this clonotype turned up a few times. The V gene is TRBV7-7, the J gene TRBJ1-4; no firm D call. Germline V gene sequence: CDR1 SSHAT, CDR2 FNYEAQ (reference sequence). Trimming shortened V by 5 bases and J by 6 bases, and 13 bases separated the two germline ends. The CDR3 totals 14 residues. Written as DNA, the CDR3 is TGTGCCAGCAGCCCAACAGCGGGAGATGAAAAACTGTTTTTT. It codes for CASSPTAGDEKLFF.

This clonotype was found many times. This chain connects TRBV9 to TRBJ2-3; TRBD2 aligns across 7 bases. The V and J ends lost 0 bases and 4 bases, in that order; junction bases with no gene match: 8. CDR1 is SGDLS and CDR2 is YYNGEE in the germline V gene. The CDR3 contains 16 residues. In DNA form, the CDR3 reads TGTGCCAGCAGCGTAGAAAACTGGCGGGGGTCAGATACGCAGTATTTT. Translated: CASSVENWRGSDTQYF. Drawing the rest from reference TRBV9 and TRBJ2-3, the complete variable domain is DSGVTQTPKHLITATGQRVTLRCSPRSGDLSVYWYQQSLDQGLQFLIQYYNGEERAKGNILERFSAQQFPDLHSELNLSSLELGDSALYFCASSVENWRGSDTQYFGPGTRLTVL.

V and J are TRBV6-2 or TRBV6-3 and TRBJ1-5, with a weak D call TRBD1 (5 bases). The CDR3 spans 14 residues. CDR1 is MNHEY and CDR2 is SVGEGT in the germline V gene. V was clipped by 6 bases and J by 6 bases, with 15 bases between them. The CDR3: CASSPSGGGQPQHF. The CDR3, as DNA: TGTGCCAGCAGCCCGTCCGGGGGAGGTCAGCCCCAGCATTTT.

The rearrangement uses TRBV20-1 and TRBJ2-7, with D tentatively TRBD1 (6 bases). The CDR3 runs 15 residues. Germline-derived CDR1 and CDR2 are DFQATT and SNEGSKA (reference sequence). V was cut by 6 bases and J by 4 bases, with 22 bases left in between. CDR3 bases: TGCAGTGCCAGGAACAGGGAATGGCCCTTGTACGAGCAGTACTTC. Its protein product is CSARNREWPLYEQYF.

This clonotype was counted many times. This chain connects TRBV20-1 to TRBJ2-3; TRBD1 matches at 7 bases. With 6 bases clipped from V and 2 bases from J, the junction kept 8 bases outside the gene matches. The germline gives CDR1 DFQATT, CDR2 SNEGSKA (reference sequence). The CDR3 runs to 14 residues. The DNA of the CDR3 is TGCAGTGCCCAACAGGGGCCTCCCACAGATACGCAGTATTTT. Protein sequence: CSAQQGPPTDTQYF.

This clonotype turned up a few times. The rearrangement uses TRBV7-6 and TRBJ1-1, with unresolved D. There are 15 residues in the CDR3. Germline CDR1 is SGHVS and CDR2 is FNYEAQ. V was pared by 7 bases and J by 0 bases, with 15 bases between. The CDR3: CASTLGTALNTEAFF. The CDR3 DNA reads as TGTGCCAGCACCCTAGGAACAGCGCTGAACACTGAAGCTTTCTTT.

This clonotype has a count of ten or more. The chain employs TRBV6-6 and TRBJ2-5; D is possibly TRBD2 (6 bases). Germline CDR1 and CDR2: MNHNY and SVGAGI (reference sequence). Trimming removed 4 bases from V and 4 bases from J, with 16 bases in between. The CDR3 totals 15 residues. CDR3 DNA: TGTGCCAGCAGTTTCGCGGCGGGGAGCGGAGAGACCCAGTACTTC. Its translation is CASSFAAGSGETQYF.